A single sample gave rise to the 8 T cell receptor beta chains below, sequenced in a study of blood T cell repertoires in COVID-19. Some clones are missing from TCRdb's copy, which holds only in-frame ones; the method was immunoSEQ multiplex PCR. The sample has 250,000 or so clones; about 85% are singletons. Sequenced sample: peripheral blood. Receptor source: a woman aged 55-69 years with active or convalescent COVID-19.

V usage is TRBV4-1 and J usage is TRBJ2-5, with TRBD2 matching over 10 bases. Germline V gene data show CDR1 as MGHRA and CDR2 as YSYEKL. CDR3 length: 17 residues. With V trimmed by 3 bases and J by 1 base, 8 bases remained unmatched. The CDR3 region has the DNA TGCGCCAGCAGCCAGGGGATAGCGGGAGGCCTCCAAGAGACCCAGTACTTC. Its translation is CASSQGIAGGLQETQYF.

The chain recombines TRBV15 with TRBJ2-5; tentative D call: TRBD1 (6 bases). V was pared by 5 bases and J by 2 bases, with 12 bases between. Germline-derived CDR1 and CDR2 are LNHNV and YYDKDF (reference sequence). CDR3 length: 14 amino acids. The CDR3 loop is CATSAGQLQETQYF. The CDR3 DNA sequence: TGTGCCACCAGCGCAGGACAGCTTCAAGAGACCCAGTACTTC.

The V and J genes are TRBV5-1 and TRBJ2-3, with 8 bases identical to TRBD2. Looked up from germline, CDR1 is SGHRS and CDR2 is YFSETQ. The junction had 3 bases not matched to a gene; V was cut back by 0 bases and J by 0 bases. The CDR3 has 16 amino acids. CDR3 protein: CASSLAGGPSTDTQYF. The CDR3 DNA reads TGCGCCAGCAGCTTGGCGGGGGGGCCGAGCACAGATACGCAGTATTTT.

In this sample, this clone turned up once. The gene calls are TRBV7-8 and TRBJ1-5, with TRBD1 identical over 9 bases. V was clipped by 4 bases and J by 5 bases; unmatched bases: 18. Germline V gene data show CDR1 as SGHVS and CDR2 as FQNEAQ. This CDR3 has 19 residues. The CDR3 reads CASSSPRDREGGNDQPQHF. CDR3 nucleotides: TGTGCCAGCAGCTCCCCCCGGGACAGGGAAGGGGGTAATGATCAGCCCCAGCATTTT. The entire variable domain, with the rest obtained from reference TRBV7-8 and TRBJ1-5, is as follows: GAGVSQSPRYKVAKRGQDVALRCDPISGHVSLFWYQQALGQGPEFLTYFQNEAQLDKSGLPSDRFFAERPEGSVSTLKIQRTQQEDSAVYLCASSSPRDREGGNDQPQHFGDGTRLSIL.

This clone was detected only once. V and J are TRBV6-5 and TRBJ1-5; 8 bases fit TRBD1. Unmatched junction bases numbered 7, after V lost 6 bases and J lost 9 bases. Per the germline V gene, CDR1 is MNHEY and CDR2 is SVGAGI. CDR3 length equals 13 residues. CDR3 amino acids: CASSGQGGRPQHF. The CDR3 coding sequence is TGTGCCAGCAGCGGACAGGGAGGGCGGCCCCAGCATTTT.

The chain links TRBV2 to TRBJ2-1; D gene uncertain. This CDR3 has 15 amino acids. Trimming took 4 bases from V and 0 from J, leaving 10 bases between them. Germline V gene sequence: CDR1 SNHLY, CDR2 FYNNEI. The CDR3 sequence: CASSASTSSYNEQFF. The CDR3 nucleotides are TGTGCCAGCAGTGCCTCCACTTCCTCCTACAATGAGCAGTTCTTC.

This clone has a single count. The chain has TRBV19 and TRBJ2-7; 7 bases map to TRBD2. This CDR3 comprises 13 residues. Germline V gives CDR1 LNHDA, CDR2 SQIVND (reference sequence). Trimming at V came to 6 bases and at J to 9 bases, leaving 11 bases not matched to a gene. DNA of the CDR3: TGTGCCAGTAGCCCCATGGGGGGGGATCGGCAGTACTTC. Amino acids: CASSPMGGDRQYF. The variable domain in full, completed from reference TRBV19 and TRBJ2-7, reads DGGITQSPKYLFRKEGQNVTLSCEQNLNHDAMYWYRQDPGQGLRLIYYSQIVNDFQKGDIAEGYSVSREKKESFPLTVTSAQKNPTAFYLCASSPMGGDRQYFGPGTRLTVT.

J is TRBJ2-7 and V is TRBV21-1; the listed D gene, TRBD1, was not tested against the DNA. TRBV21-1 is deemed a pseudogene. The CDR3 sequence is 16 residues long. CDR3 sequence reads: CASSKGKGQGGYEQYV. DNA of the CDR3: TGTGCCAGCAGCAAAGGAAAGGGACAGGGGGGCTACGAGCAGTACGTC.